The 26 T cell receptor beta chains below come from one sample, sequenced in a study of blood T cell repertoires in COVID-19. The data were produced by immunoSEQ multiplex PCR, yet TCRdb's version contains in-frame clones alone and is incomplete. This sample has some 89,000 clones, with roughly three quarters found just once. The material sequenced was peripheral blood. The receptors come from an older man with acute or convalescent COVID-19.

This chain joins TRBV18 and TRBJ2-1; a weak D match, TRBD2 (6 bases). With 2 bases removed from V and 3 bases from J, the gap between germline ends came to 14 bases. Germline V gene sequence: CDR1 KGHSH, CDR2 LQKENI. The CDR3 is made up of 16 amino acids. This CDR3 reads CASSPVGQGGYNEQFF. CDR3 coding DNA: TGTGCCAGCTCACCAGTCGGTCAGGGAGGCTACAATGAGCAGTTCTTC.

The chain combines TRBV6-4 with TRBJ2-1, with TRBD2 matching over 10 bases. The germline V gene encodes CDR1 MRHNA and CDR2 SNTAGT. V gave up 5 bases and J gave up 6 bases; unmatched junction bases: 7. This CDR3 spans 15 amino acids. CDR3 DNA sequence: TGTGCCAGCAGTCCAATGGGACTAGCGAGCAATGAGCAGTTCTTC. Translated, it gives CASSPMGLASNEQFF.

The rearrangement uses TRBV11-2 and TRBJ1-6, with a weak D call TRBD1 (6 bases). This CDR3 contains 14 residues. The germline V gene has CDR1 SGHAT and CDR2 FQNNGV. Trimming left V 3 bases short and J 10 bases short, with 13 bases between. The CDR3 DNA reads as TGTGCCAGCAGCTTCGGACAGTCGGGATCACCCCTCCACTTT. Translating it yields CASSFGQSGSPLHF. Looking up the rest from reference TRBV11-2 and TRBJ1-6 gives the full variable domain: EAGVAQSPRYKIIEKRQSVAFWCNPISGHATLYWYQQILGQGPKLLIQFQNNGVVDDSQLPKDRFSAERLKGVDSTLKIQPAKLEDSAVYLCASSFGQSGSPLHFGNGTRLTVT.

The rearrangement links TRBV2 to TRBJ2-4, with 7 bases identical to TRBD1. Trimming at V came to 3 bases and at J to 3 bases, leaving 5 bases not matched to a gene. The CDR3 consists of 15 residues. Germline-derived CDR1 and CDR2 are SNHLY and FYNNEI. CDR3 DNA sequence: TGTGCCAGCAGTGATAAGGGGGCGGGCAAAAACATTCAGTACTTC. It specifies CASSDKGAGKNIQYF. Full variable domain (missing parts from reference TRBV2 and TRBJ2-4): EPEVTQTPSHQVTQMGQEVILRCVPISNHLYFYWYRQILGQKVEFLVSFYNNEISEKSEIFDDQFSVERPDGSNFTLKIRSTKLEDSAMYFCASSDKGAGKNIQYFGAGTRLSVL.

V usage is TRBV7-8 and J usage is TRBJ1-3; a weak D match, TRBD1 (5 bases). With 1 base removed from V and 0 bases from J, the gap between germline ends came to 13 bases. The CDR3 contains 17 residues. CDR1 SGHVS and CDR2 FQNEAQ come from the germline V gene. CDR3 residues: CASSLVGGRISGNTIYF. For the CDR3, the DNA is TGTGCCAGCAGCTTAGTGGGGGGACGGATCTCTGGAAACACCATATATTTT.

The V call is TRBV14, the J call TRBJ2-1, with a possible D match to TRBD1 (6 bases). V lost 0 bases and J lost 1, with 16 bases in between. This CDR3 has 18 amino acids. Per the germline V gene, CDR1 is SGHDN and CDR2 is FVKESK. CDR3 region: CASSQDFSVDRSYNEQFF. CDR3 DNA: TGTGCCAGCAGCCAAGATTTTTCCGTGGACAGATCCTACAATGAGCAGTTCTTC.

As for this clone: A read error may account for a junction end that differs from germline. The chain recombines TRBV7-9 with TRBJ1-4; D not certain. Germline CDR1 SEHNR, CDR2 FQNEAQ (reference sequence). There are 19 residues in the CDR3. In nucleotides, the CDR3 is TGTGCCAGCACCTTAAGCCTCCAAGGAAGCGGGGTAACTAATGAAAAACTGTTTTTT. Translation gives CASTLSLQGSGVTNEKLFF.

This chain connects TRBV10-3 to TRBJ2-1; TRBD2 agrees at 7 bases. This CDR3 is 16 amino acids long. The trim removed 6 bases at V and 0 bases at J, leaving 8 bases unmatched. CDR1 ENHRY and CDR2 SYGVKD come from the germline V gene. In nucleotides, the CDR3 is TGTGCCATCAGCTCGGACGGGGGGAGCTCCTACAATGAGCAGTTCTTC. It yields the protein CAISSDGGSSYNEQFF.

The CDR3 loop reads CASSWRGRTDTQYF. The CDR3 DNA is TGTGCCAGCAGCTGGCGGGGGAGGACAGATACGCAGTATTTT. The V and J genes are TRBV11-2 and TRBJ2-3; 7 nucleotides match TRBD2. Germline CDR1 reads SGHAT; CDR2 reads FQNNGV. The CDR3 is 14 amino acids. V lost 4 bases to trimming and J lost 3 bases; unmatched junction nucleotides: 4.

A note on this clone: This same CDR3 is encoded by further DNA sequences in the sample. The rearrangement uses TRBV14 and TRBJ1-1; D not certain. This CDR3 region has 14 residues. The V gene lost 1 base and the J gene lost 1 base, with 7 bases spanning the gap. CDR1 and CDR2 (germline): SGHDN, FVKESK. DNA for the CDR3: TGTGCCAGCAGCCAAGTGCGAGGGAACACTGAAGCTTTCTTT. Translation: CASSQVRGNTEAFF. Full variable domain (remainder filled in from reference TRBV14 and TRBJ1-1): EAGVTQFPSHSVIEKGQTVTLRCDPISGHDNLYWYRRVMGKEIKFLLHFVKESKQDESGMPNNRFLAERTGGTYSTLKVQPAELEDSGVYFCASSQVRGNTEAFFGQGTRLTVV.

This clone was picked up a small number of times. The chain joins TRBV28 to TRBJ1-4; TRBD1 matches at 7 bases. Germline CDR1 and CDR2: MDHEN and SYDVKM. This CDR3 is built from 17 residues. V was clipped by 2 bases and J by 0 bases; unmatched bases: 6. CDR3 region: CASSLVTGNTTNEKLFF. The CDR3 nucleotides read TGTGCCAGCAGTTTAGTGACAGGGAACACAACTAATGAAAAACTGTTTTTT.

Only a few counts were recorded for this clone. The rearrangement uses TRBV14 and TRBJ1-6; TRBD1 is a possible D gene (5 bases). Trimming left V 7 bases short and J 6 bases short, with 10 bases between. This CDR3 is 13 amino acids long. Germline lookup yields CDR1 SGHDN and CDR2 FVKESK. The DNA of the CDR3 is TGTGCCAGCAACCCCGGGGGTAATTCACCCCTCCACTTT. Translating it yields CASNPGGNSPLHF.

This clone came up once. The genes are TRBV5-4 and TRBJ2-3, with D possibly TRBD1 on 6 matching bases. CDR3 length: 15 amino acids. V lost 0 bases, J lost 3 bases, and 11 bases lay in between. Germline CDR1 reads SGHNT; CDR2 reads YYREEE (reference sequence). The CDR3 here is CASSLDRVATDTQYF. CDR3 DNA: TGTGCCAGCAGCTTGGACAGGGTGGCAACAGATACGCAGTATTTT.

The chain employs TRBV24-1 and TRBJ1-6; 8 positions agree with TRBD1. CDR3 length: 16 amino acids. The J segment lost 7 bases and the V segment lost 0 bases, leaving 4 bases of the junction unmatched. Germline V gene data show CDR1 as KGHDR and CDR2 as SFDVKD. The CDR3 coding sequence is TGTGCCACCAGTGATTTGCAGGGGGCAAGGAATTCACCCCTCCACTTT. Translated, it gives CATSDLQGARNSPLHF.

This clone was counted only a few times. The chain links TRBV2 to TRBJ2-1; D possibly corresponds to TRBD2 (6 bases). Per the germline V gene, CDR1 is SNHLY and CDR2 is FYNNEI. V was cut by 7 bases and J by 3 bases, with 13 bases left in between. The CDR3 is 14 amino acids. CDR3 in amino acids: CASTRDSLYNEQFF. The CDR3 coding sequence is TGTGCCAGCACCCGGGACTCCCTCTACAATGAGCAGTTCTTC.

The J gene is TRBJ2-3, the V gene TRBV4-1, with 10 bases lining up with TRBD2. Trimming at V came to 3 bases and at J to 1 base, leaving 7 bases not matched to a gene. Germline V gives CDR1 MGHRA, CDR2 YSYEKL. The CDR3 runs 17 residues. The CDR3 region has the DNA TGCGCCAGCAGCCAGGGGGCCCTAGCGGGGGGCACAGATACGCAGTATTTT. This gives the protein CASSQGALAGGTDTQYF.

The gene calls are TRBV11-2 and TRBJ1-6; TRBD1 matches 10 bases. Germline values: CDR1 SGHAT, CDR2 FQNNGV. J was trimmed by 10 bases and V by 1 base; bases with no gene match: 7. The CDR3 consists of 16 residues. CDR3 sequence: CASSLVGTGVASPLHF. The CDR3 bases are TGTGCCAGCAGCTTAGTGGGGACAGGGGTTGCCTCACCCCTCCACTTT.

The V gene is TRBV7-9, the J gene TRBJ1-2, with 9 bases lining up with TRBD1. From germline, CDR1 is SEHNR and CDR2 FQNEAQ (reference sequence). The CDR3 consists of 16 residues. V lost 1 base and J lost 5; bases outside the gene matches: 8. The CDR3 loop is CASSLGGDRARYGYTF. The CDR3, as DNA: TGTGCCAGCAGCTTAGGAGGGGACAGGGCTCGGTATGGCTACACCTTC. The whole variable domain, filled in from reference TRBV7-9 and TRBJ1-2, reads DTGVSQNPRHKITKRGQNVTFRCDPISEHNRLYWYRQTLGQGPEFLTYFQNEAQLEKSRLLSDRFSAERPKGSFSTLEIQRTEQGDSAMYLCASSLGGDRARYGYTFGSGTRLTVV.

J is TRBJ1-1 and V is TRBV5-1; D may be TRBD1 (5 bases). Germline loops: CDR1 SGHRS, CDR2 YFSETQ. V was cut by 2 bases and J by 5 bases, with 7 bases left in between. The CDR3 runs to 12 residues. CDR3 nucleotide sequence: TGCGCCAGCAGCTTAAAGGGGACTGAAGCTTTCTTT. Protein sequence: CASSLKGTEAFF.

This chain connects TRBV19 to TRBJ1-5; TRBD1 aligns across 7 bases. CDR3 size: 15 residues. V gave up 3 bases and J gave up 0 bases; unmatched junction bases: 2. Germline V lookup: CDR1 LNHDA, CDR2 SQIVND (reference sequence). DNA for the CDR3: TGTGCCAGTAGTATCACAGGGGATAGCAATCAGCCCCAGCATTTT. Translation gives CASSITGDSNQPQHF.

The rearrangement uses TRBV2 and TRBJ2-5, with D perhaps TRBD1 (6 bases). Germline V lookup: CDR1 SNHLY, CDR2 FYNNEI. The CDR3 is 14 residues long. V lost 4 bases and J 5 bases, leaving 14 bases between the germline ends. CDR3 in DNA: TGTGCCAGCAGTGTGTACAACAGGGACGAGACCCAGTACTTC. It is translated as CASSVYNRDETQYF.

The chain has TRBV7-3 and TRBJ2-3, with D hard to call. The CDR3 sequence is 15 residues long. Germline V gene data show CDR1 as SGHTA and CDR2 as FQGTGA. The germline V and J ends were trimmed by 1 base and 4 bases, with 12 bases remaining between them. The CDR3 is CASSLNGVRSDTQYF. CDR3 in DNA: TGTGCCAGCAGCTTAAATGGTGTCAGATCAGATACGCAGTATTTT.

The rearrangement joins TRBV3-1 (or the pseudogene TRBV3-2) to TRBJ2-2, with 8 bases matching TRBD2. The V segment lost 3 bases and the J segment 2 bases; nucleotides outside the gene matches: 5. The germline V gene has CDR1 LGHDT and CDR2 YNNKEL (reference sequence). This CDR3 is 16 amino acids long. This CDR3 reads CASSHLSGGNTGELFF. The CDR3 DNA sequence: TGTGCCAGCAGCCATCTCAGCGGGGGTAACACCGGGGAGCTGTTTTTT.

The chain links TRBV5-1 to TRBJ1-2, with 7 bases identical to TRBD1. This CDR3 spans 15 amino acids. The germline CDR1 and CDR2 sequences are SGHRS and YFSETQ. J was trimmed by 3 bases and V by 2 bases; bases with no gene match: 7. The CDR3 loop reads CASSLGDRAYYGYTF. In nucleotides, the CDR3 is TGCGCCAGCAGCTTAGGTGACAGGGCTTACTATGGCTACACCTTC. Based on the CDR3 plus reference TRBV5-1 and TRBJ1-2, the full variable domain is KAGVTQTPRYLIKTRGQQVTLSCSPISGHRSVSWYQQTPGQGLQFLFEYFSETQRNKGNFPGRFSGRQFSNSRSEMNVSTLELGDSALYLCASSLGDRAYYGYTFGSGTRLTVV.

As for this clone: At one end, the junction sequence differs from germline, possibly due to a read error. The rearrangement uses TRBV7-6 and TRBJ2-3, with 9 bases lining up with TRBD1. Germline assignment: CDR1 SGHVS and CDR2 FNYEAQ. The CDR3 runs to 14 residues. This CDR3 reads CASSLGTGTDTQYF. The CDR3 coding sequence is TGTGCCAGCAGTTTAGGGACAGGGACAGATACGCAGTATTTT. The variable domain in full, with the rest retrieved from reference TRBV7-6 and TRBJ2-3, is GAGVSQSPRYKVTKRGQDVALRCDPISGHVSLYWYRQALGQGPEFLTYFNYEAQQDKSGLPNDRFSAERPEGSISTLTIQRTEQRDSAMYRCASSLGTGTDTQYFGPGTRLTVL.

This clone was seen a few times. The rearrangement links TRBV5-1 to TRBJ1-1; a weak D match, TRBD1 (5 bases). Trimming left V 4 bases short and J 4 bases short, with 11 bases between. Germline V gene lookup returns CDR1 SGHRS and CDR2 YFSETQ. This CDR3 is 13 amino acids long. The CDR3 DNA reads TGCGCCAGCAGCGGGGCTTGGGGCACTGAAGCTTTCTTT. Translated, it gives CASSGAWGTEAFF.